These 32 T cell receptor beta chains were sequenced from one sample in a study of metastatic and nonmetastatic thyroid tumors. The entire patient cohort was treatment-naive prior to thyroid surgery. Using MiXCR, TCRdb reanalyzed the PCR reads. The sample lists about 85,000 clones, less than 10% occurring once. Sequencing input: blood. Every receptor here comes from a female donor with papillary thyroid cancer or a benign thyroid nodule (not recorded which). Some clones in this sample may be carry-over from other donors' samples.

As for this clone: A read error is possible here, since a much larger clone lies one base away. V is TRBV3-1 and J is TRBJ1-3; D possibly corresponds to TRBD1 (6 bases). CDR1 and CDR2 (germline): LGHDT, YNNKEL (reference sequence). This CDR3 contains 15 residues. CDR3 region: CVSSRTVLSGNTIYF. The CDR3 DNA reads TGTGTCAGCAGCCGGACAGTGCTCTCTGGAAACACCATATATTTT.

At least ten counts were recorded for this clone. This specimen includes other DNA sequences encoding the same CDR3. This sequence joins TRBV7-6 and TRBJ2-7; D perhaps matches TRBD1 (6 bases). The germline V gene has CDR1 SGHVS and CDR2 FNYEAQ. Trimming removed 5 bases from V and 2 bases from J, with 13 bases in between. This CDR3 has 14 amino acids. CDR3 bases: TGTGCCAGCAGCGAACAGGGAGTGCCCTACGAGCAGTACTTC. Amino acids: CASSEQGVPYEQYF.

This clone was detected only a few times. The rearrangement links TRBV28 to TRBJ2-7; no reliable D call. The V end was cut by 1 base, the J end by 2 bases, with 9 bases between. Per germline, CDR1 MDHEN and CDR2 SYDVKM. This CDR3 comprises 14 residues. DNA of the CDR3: TGTGCCAGCAGTTTATCTTCCAGAACCTACGAGCAGTACTTC. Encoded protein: CASSLSSRTYEQYF.

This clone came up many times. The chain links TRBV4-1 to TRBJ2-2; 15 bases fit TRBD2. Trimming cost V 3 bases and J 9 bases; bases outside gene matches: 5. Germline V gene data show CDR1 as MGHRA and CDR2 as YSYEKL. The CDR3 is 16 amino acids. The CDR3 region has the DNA TGCGCCAGCAGCCATGGACTAGCGGGGGGGCCCCGGGAGCTGTTTTTT. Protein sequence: CASSHGLAGGPRELFF.

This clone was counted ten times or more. CDR3 DNA: TGCAGTGCTAGTGTGGGCACAGATACGCAGTATTTT. Translated, it gives CSASVGTDTQYF. J is TRBJ2-3 and V is TRBV20-1; no firm D call. V gave up 3 bases and J gave up 1 base, with 5 bases separating them. The germline gives CDR1 DFQATT, CDR2 SNEGSKA (reference sequence). CDR3 length: 12 amino acids.

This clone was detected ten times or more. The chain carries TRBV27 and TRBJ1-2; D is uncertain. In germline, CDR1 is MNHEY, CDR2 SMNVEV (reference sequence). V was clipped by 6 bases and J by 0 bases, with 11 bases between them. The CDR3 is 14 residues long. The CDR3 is CASSSGRANYGYTF. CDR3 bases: TGTGCCAGCAGCTCCGGGCGCGCTAACTATGGCTACACCTTC.

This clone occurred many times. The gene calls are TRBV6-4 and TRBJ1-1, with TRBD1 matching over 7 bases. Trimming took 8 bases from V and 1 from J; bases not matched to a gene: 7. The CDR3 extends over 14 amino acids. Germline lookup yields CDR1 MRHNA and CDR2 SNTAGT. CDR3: CASRAEGANTEAFF. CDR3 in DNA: TGTGCCAGCCGTGCAGAGGGGGCGAACACTGAAGCTTTCTTT.

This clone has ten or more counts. This chain's CDR3 is CASSAPSLAGEGNEQFF. The DNA of the CDR3 is TGTGCCAGCAGCGCTCCCTCCCTAGCGGGGGAAGGCAATGAGCAGTTCTTC. The V gene is TRBV9, the J gene TRBJ2-1, with 10 bases that match TRBD2. V was pared by 3 bases and J by 6 bases, with 12 bases of the junction left unmatched. The CDR3 has 17 residues. CDR1 SGDLS and CDR2 YYNGEE come from the germline V gene.

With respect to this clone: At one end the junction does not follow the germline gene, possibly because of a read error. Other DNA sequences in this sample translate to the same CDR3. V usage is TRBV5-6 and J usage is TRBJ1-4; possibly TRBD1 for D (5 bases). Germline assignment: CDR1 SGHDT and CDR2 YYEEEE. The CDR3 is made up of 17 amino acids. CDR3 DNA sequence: TGTGCCAGCAGCACATTGACAGACTTAACAACTAATGAAAAACTGTTCTTT. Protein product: CASSTLTDLTTNEKLFF.

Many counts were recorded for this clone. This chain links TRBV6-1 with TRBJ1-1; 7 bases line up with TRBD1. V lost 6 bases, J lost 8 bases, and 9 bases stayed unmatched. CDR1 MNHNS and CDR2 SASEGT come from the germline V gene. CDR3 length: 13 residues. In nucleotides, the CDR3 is TGTGCCAGCAGCCCACCTACAGGGGCAGAAGCTTTCTTT. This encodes CASSPPTGAEAFF.

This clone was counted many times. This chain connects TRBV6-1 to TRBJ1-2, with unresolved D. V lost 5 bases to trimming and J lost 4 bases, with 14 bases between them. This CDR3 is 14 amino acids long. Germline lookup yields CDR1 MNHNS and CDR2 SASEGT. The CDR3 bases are TGTGCCAGCAGTCCCTCGGGCAGTTTCTATGGCTACACCTTC. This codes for CASSPSGSFYGYTF.

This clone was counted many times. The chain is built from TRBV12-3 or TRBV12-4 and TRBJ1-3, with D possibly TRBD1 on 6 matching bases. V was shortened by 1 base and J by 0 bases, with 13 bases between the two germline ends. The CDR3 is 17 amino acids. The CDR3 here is CASSLGGRGASGNTIYF. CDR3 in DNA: TGTGCCAGCAGTTTAGGGGGTAGGGGGGCCTCTGGAAACACCATATATTTT.

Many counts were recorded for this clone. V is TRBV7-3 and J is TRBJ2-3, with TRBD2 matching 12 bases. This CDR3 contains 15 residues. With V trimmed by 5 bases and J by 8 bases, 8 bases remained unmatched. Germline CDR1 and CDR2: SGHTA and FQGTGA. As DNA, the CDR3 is TGTGCCAGCAGCGACGGACTAGCGGGGAGGGGTACGCAGTATTTT. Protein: CASSDGLAGRGTQYF.

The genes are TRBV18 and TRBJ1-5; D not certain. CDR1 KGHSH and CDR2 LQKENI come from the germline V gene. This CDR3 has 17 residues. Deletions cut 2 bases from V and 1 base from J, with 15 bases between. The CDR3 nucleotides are TGTGCCAGCTCACCAACTGACAAGGGTTGGAGCAATCAGCCCCAGCATTTT. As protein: CASSPTDKGWSNQPQHF.

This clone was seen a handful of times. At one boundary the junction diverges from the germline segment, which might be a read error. DNA for the CDR3: TGCGCCAGCGGCTTGGGTAGCGGGGAGACCCAGTACTTC. It codes for CASGLGSGETQYF. V gene TRBV5-1 combines with J gene TRBJ2-5, with 7 bases fitting TRBD2. Germline loops: CDR1 SGHRS, CDR2 YFSETQ. This CDR3 region has 13 residues.

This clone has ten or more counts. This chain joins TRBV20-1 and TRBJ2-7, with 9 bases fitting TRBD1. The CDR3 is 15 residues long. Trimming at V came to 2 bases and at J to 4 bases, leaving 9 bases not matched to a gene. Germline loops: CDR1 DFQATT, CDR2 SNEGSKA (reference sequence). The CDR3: CSARPPEGQGYEQYF. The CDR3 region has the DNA TGCAGTGCTAGACCTCCGGAGGGACAGGGTTACGAGCAGTACTTC.

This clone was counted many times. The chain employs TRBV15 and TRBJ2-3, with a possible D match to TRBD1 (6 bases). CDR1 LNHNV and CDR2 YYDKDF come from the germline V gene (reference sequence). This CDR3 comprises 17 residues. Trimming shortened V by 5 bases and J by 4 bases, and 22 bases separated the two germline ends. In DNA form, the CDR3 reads TGTGCCACCAGCGTCAGAACGTCAGGGGCAGGGGCAGATACGCAGTATTTT. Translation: CATSVRTSGAGADTQYF. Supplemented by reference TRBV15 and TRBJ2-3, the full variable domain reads DAMVIQNPRYQVTQFGKPVTLSCSQTLNHNVMYWYQQKSSQAPKLLFHYYDKDFNNEADTPDNFQSRRPNTSFCFLDIRSPGLGDTAMYLCATSVRTSGAGADTQYFGPGTRLTVL.

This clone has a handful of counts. CDR3 nucleotide sequence: TGTGCCATCAGCCTGACTAGCGGGGGGGTCCGCACCGGGGAGCTGTTTTTT. Amino acids: CAISLTSGGVRTGELFF. The gene calls are TRBV10-3 and TRBJ2-2; 14 nucleotides line up with TRBD2. Looked up from germline, CDR1 is ENHRY and CDR2 is SYGVKD. J gave up 4 bases and V 6 bases, and 7 bases lay outside the gene matches. There are 17 residues in the CDR3.

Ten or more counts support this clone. The DNA for the CDR3 is TGTGCCAGCAGTTCGACAGGGGGAGACACTCAGCCCCAGCATTTT. This sequence encodes CASSSTGGDTQPQHF. The chain employs TRBV6-1 and TRBJ1-5; TRBD1 matches at 9 bases. This CDR3 has 15 residues. The V segment lost 5 bases and the J segment 6 bases; nucleotides outside the gene matches: 8. Germline V gives CDR1 MNHNS, CDR2 SASEGT.

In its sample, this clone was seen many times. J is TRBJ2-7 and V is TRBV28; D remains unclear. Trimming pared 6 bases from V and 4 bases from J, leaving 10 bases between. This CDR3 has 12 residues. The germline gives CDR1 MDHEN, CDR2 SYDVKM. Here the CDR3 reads CASRARSYEQYF. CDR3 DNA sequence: TGTGCCAGCAGGGCTAGGTCGTACGAGCAGTACTTC.

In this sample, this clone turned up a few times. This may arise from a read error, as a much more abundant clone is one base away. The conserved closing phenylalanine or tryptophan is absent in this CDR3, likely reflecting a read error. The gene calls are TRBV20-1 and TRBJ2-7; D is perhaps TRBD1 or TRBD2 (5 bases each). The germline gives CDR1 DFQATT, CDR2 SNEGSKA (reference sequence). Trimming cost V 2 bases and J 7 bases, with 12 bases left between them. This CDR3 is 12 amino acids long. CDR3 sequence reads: CSARQGVKEQYL. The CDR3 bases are TGCAGTGCTAGACAGGGAGTGAAGGAGCAGTACCTC.

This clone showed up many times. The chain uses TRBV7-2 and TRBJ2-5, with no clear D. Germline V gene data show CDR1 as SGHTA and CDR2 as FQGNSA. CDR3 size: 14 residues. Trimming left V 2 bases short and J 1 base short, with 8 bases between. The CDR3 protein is CASSLRNFQETQYF. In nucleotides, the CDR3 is TGTGCCAGCAGCTTACGAAACTTCCAAGAGACCCAGTACTTC.

The CDR3 nucleotides are TGTGCCAGCAGCCCACAGACAGGGGTTTCACCCCTCCACTTT. Protein: CASSPQTGVSPLHF. J is TRBJ1-6 and V is TRBV7-6; TRBD1 matches at 8 bases. From germline, CDR1 is SGHVS and CDR2 FNYEAQ. Trimming cost V 5 bases and J 9 bases; bases outside gene matches: 6. This CDR3 is built from 14 residues. The full variable domain, completed using reference TRBV7-6 and TRBJ1-6, is GAGVSQSPRYKVTKRGQDVALRCDPISGHVSLYWYRQALGQGPEFLTYFNYEAQQDKSGLPNDRFSAERPEGSISTLTIQRTEQRDSAMYRCASSPQTGVSPLHFGNGTRLTVT.

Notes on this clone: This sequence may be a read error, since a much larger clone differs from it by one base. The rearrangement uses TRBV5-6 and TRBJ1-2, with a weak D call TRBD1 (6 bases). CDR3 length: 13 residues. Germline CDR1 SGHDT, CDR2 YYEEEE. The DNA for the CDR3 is TGTGCCAGCAGAGGGGGAAACACCTATGGCTGCACCTTC. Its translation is CASRGGNTYGCTF. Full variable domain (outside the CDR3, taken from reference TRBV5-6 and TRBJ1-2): DAGVTQSPTHLIKTRGQQVTLRCSPKSGHDTVSWYQQALGQGPQFIFQYYEEEERQRGNFPDRFSGHQFPNYSSELNVNALLLGDSALYLCASRGGNTYGCTFGSGTRLTVV.

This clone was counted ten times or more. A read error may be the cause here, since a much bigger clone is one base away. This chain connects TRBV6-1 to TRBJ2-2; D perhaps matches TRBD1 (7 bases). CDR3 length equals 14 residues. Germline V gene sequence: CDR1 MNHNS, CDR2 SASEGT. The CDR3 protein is CASLRTGGTGELLF. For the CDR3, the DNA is TGTGCCAGCCTCCGGACAGGAGGGACCGGGGAGCTGCTTTTT.

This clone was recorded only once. The chain's CDR3 is CSAREGTSGRATDTQYF. The CDR3 DNA is TGCAGTGCTAGAGAGGGGACTAGCGGGAGGGCCACAGATACGCAGTATTTT. The chain has TRBV20-1 and TRBJ2-3; 16 bases are a match to TRBD2. The germline V gene has CDR1 DFQATT and CDR2 SNEGSKA (reference sequence). The CDR3 totals 17 residues. With V trimmed by 0 bases and J by 2 bases, 2 bases remained unmatched.

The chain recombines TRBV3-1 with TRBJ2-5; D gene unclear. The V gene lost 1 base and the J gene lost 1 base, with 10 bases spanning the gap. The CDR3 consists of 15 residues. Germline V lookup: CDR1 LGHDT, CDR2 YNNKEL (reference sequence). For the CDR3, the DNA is TGTGCCAGCAGCCAAGTATTCAGTTTCCAAGAGACCCAGTACTTC. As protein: CASSQVFSFQETQYF.

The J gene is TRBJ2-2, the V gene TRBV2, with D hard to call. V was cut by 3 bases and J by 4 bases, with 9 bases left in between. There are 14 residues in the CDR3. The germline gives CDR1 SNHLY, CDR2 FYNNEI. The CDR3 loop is CASSDQLGTGELFF. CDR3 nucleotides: TGTGCCAGCAGTGATCAGTTAGGCACCGGGGAGCTGTTTTTT.

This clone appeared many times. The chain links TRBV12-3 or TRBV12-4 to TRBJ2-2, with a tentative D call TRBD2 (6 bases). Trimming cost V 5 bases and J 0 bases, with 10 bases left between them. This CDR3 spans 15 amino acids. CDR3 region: CASSGRDSNTGELFF. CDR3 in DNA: TGTGCCAGCAGTGGCCGGGACTCGAACACCGGGGAGCTGTTTTTT.

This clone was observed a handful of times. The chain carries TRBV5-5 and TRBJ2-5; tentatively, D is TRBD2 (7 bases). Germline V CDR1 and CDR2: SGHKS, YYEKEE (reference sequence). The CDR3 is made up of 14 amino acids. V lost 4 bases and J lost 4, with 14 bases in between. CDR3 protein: CASSRGGVRETQYF. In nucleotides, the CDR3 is TGTGCCAGCAGCCGAGGGGGGGTTCGAGAGACCCAGTACTTC.

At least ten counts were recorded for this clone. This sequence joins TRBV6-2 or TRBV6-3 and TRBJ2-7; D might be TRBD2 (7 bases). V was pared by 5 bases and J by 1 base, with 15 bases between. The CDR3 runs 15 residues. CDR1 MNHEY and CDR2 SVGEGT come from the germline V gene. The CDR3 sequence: CASSTLGGASYEQYF. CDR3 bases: TGTGCCAGCAGTACTCTGGGGGGGGCTTCCTACGAGCAGTACTTC.

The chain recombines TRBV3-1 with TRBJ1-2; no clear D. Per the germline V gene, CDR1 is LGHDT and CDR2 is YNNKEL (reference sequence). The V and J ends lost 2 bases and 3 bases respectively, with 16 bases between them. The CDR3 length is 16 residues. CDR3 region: CASSQSVGGKDYGYTF. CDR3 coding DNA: TGTGCCAGCAGCCAATCCGTGGGAGGGAAAGACTATGGCTACACCTTC.